The rows below give T cell receptor beta chains drawn from one sample of a study of T cells in Graves' hyperthyroidism and ophthalmopathy. MiXCR, applied by TCRdb to the multiplex PCR reads, yields one record per CDR3 protein. The sample carries 750,000 to 950,000 distinct CDR3 sequences, 38% recorded once. Sequencing was done on a sample of blood. All receptors come from a young man with Graves' hyperthyroidism. The CDR3 runs from the conserved cysteine through the conserved F or W. The D gene is left open where the match is weak. The size of a clone is reported for some rows only, either as once, few or many, or as a class for expanded clones.

CDR3 DNA: TGCAGTGCTAGGAGGGCGGAGCGTGATGGGGCCAACGTCCTGACTTTC
CDR3 protein: CSARRAERDGANVLTF
D gene: NA
J gene: TRBJ2-6
clone size: few
V gene: TRBV20-1

CDR3 DNA: TGTGCCAGTAGTATGTCCCAGGGAGTCGATTCACCCCTCCACTTT
CDR3 protein: CASSMSQGVDSPLHF
D gene: NA
J gene: TRBJ1-6
clone size: many
V gene: TRBV19

CDR3 DNA: TGCAGTGCTAGAGTAAGAGAGACTGAAGCTTTCTTT
CDR3 protein: CSARVRETEAFF
D gene: NA
J gene: TRBJ1-1
clone size: NA
V gene: TRBV20-1

CDR3 DNA: TGTGCCAGCAGCCAAAGGGGCGGATCGGAACGACGATATGGCTACACCTTC
CDR3 protein: CASSQRGGSERRYGYTF
D gene: NA
J gene: TRBJ1-2
clone size: NA
V gene: TRBV4-2

CDR3 DNA: TGTGCCATCAGTGAGTCTGGGGGGCACGAGCAGTACTTC
CDR3 protein: CAISESGGHEQYF
D gene: NA
J gene: TRBJ2-7
clone size: many
V gene: TRBV10-3

CDR3 DNA: TGTGCCAGCAGTAGGGACTCAGGGGATCAGCCCCAGCATTTT
CDR3 protein: CASSRDSGDQPQHF
D gene: NA
J gene: TRBJ1-5
clone size: many
V gene: TRBV2

CDR3 DNA: TGTGCCAGCAGCAACGGCCTCCAAGAGACCCAGTACTTC
CDR3 protein: CASSNGLQETQYF
D gene: NA
J gene: TRBJ2-5
clone size: many
V gene: TRBV7-8

CDR3 DNA: TGTGCCCCCAGGGGGAACACCGGGGAGCTGTTTTTT
CDR3 protein: CAPRGNTGELFF
D gene: NA
J gene: TRBJ2-2
clone size: NA
V gene: TRBV10-3

CDR3 DNA: TGTGCCAGCAGGGAGGCCGGGACAGGGCGTCAGCCCCAGCATTTT
CDR3 protein: CASREAGTGRQPQHF
D gene: TRBD1
J gene: TRBJ1-5
clone size: many
V gene: TRBV10-3

CDR3 DNA: TGTGCCAGTTCGGGAGGCTCGGCCCAGCATTTT
CDR3 protein: CASSGGSAQHF
D gene: NA
J gene: TRBJ1-5
clone size: NA
V gene: TRBV19

CDR3 DNA: TGCGCCAGCAGCTTGGTTCGAGGGAGCTCCTACGAGCAGTACTTC
CDR3 protein: CASSLVRGSSYEQYF
D gene: NA
J gene: TRBJ2-7
clone size: few
V gene: TRBV5-1